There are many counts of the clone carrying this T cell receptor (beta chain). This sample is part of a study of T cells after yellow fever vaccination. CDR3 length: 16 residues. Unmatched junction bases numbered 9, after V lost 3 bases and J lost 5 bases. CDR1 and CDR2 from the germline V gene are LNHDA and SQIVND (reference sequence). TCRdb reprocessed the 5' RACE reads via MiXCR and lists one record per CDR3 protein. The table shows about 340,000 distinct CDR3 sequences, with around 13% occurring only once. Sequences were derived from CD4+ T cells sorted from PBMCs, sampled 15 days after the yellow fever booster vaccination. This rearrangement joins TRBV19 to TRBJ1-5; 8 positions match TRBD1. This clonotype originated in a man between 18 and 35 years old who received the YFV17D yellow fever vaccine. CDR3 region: CASSIKGTGLYQPQHF. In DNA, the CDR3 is TGTGCCAGTAGTATTAAAGGGACAGGTTTGTATCAGCCCCAGCATTTT.